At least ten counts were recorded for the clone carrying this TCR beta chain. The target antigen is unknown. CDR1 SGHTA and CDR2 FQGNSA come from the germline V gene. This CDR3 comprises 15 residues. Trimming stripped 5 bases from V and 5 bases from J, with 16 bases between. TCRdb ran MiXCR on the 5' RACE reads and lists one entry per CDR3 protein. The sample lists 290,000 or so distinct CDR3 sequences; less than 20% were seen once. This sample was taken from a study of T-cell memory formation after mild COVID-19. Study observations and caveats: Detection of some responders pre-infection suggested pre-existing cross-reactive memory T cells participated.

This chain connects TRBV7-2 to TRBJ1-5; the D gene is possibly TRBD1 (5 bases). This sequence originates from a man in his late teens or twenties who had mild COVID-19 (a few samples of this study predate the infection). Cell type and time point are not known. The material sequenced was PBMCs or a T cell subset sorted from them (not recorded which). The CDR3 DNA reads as TGTGCCAGCAGCCCCCACGGGGGTCGAGATCAGCCCCAGCATTTT. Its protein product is CASSPHGGRDQPQHF.